The clone carrying this T cell receptor (beta chain) was found many times. The CDR3 is 14 amino acids. V lost 4 bases, J lost 0 bases, and 1 base stayed unmatched. From germline, CDR1 is SGHKS and CDR2 YYEKEE (reference sequence). As to time point: technical triplicate 3. Sorted libraries drew on 900,000 to 1,000,000 CD4+ or CD8+ T cells. The sample is drawn from a study of neurological immune-mediated disorders. MiXCR, run by TCRdb on the 5' RACE reads, gives a single entry per CDR3 protein. The sample holds 25,000 to 35,000 distinct CDR3 sequences, less than 20% seen once. The chain carries TRBV5-5 and TRBJ1-5, with TRBD1 matching 7 bases. The sequencing sample was made of CD4+ T cells from blood. This TCR was recovered from a female donor with HTLV-1-associated myelopathy (HAM/TSP). The CDR3 DNA sequence: TGTGCCAGCAGCAGGGACAGTAGCAATCAGCCCCAGCATTTT. Translating gives CASSRDSSNQPQHF.